This TCR beta chain is from a study of regulatory T cells in long-lasting Graves disease. Study-wide results and limits: No thyroid tissue was studied; the work used peripheral blood only.

The trim removed 4 bases at V and 9 bases at J, leaving 1 base unmatched. Germline CDR1 reads LGHDT; CDR2 reads YNNKEL (reference sequence). This CDR3 region has 12 residues. This clonotype was detected many times. Its antigen is undetermined. Time point specified: newly diagnosed GD, antithyroid drugs for less than 3 months. With RNA extracted from PBMCs as input, the TCR library was made. Graves' disease diagnoses followed American Thyroid Association guidelines. Arm-PCR with iRepertoire HTBI primers amplified the CDR3 regions for these TCR beta libraries. TCRdb ran MiXCR on the multiplex PCR reads and lists one entry per CDR3 protein. The sample yields roughly 560,000 distinct CDR3 sequences, around 12% seen once. The same data also went into a second study, on T cells in Graves' hyperthyroidism and ophthalmopathy.

The material was peripheral blood mononuclear cells (PBMCs), obtained at new diagnosis, from a patient treated with antithyroid drugs. The chain combines TRBV3-1 with TRBJ2-1, with TRBD1 matching over 9 bases. The clonotype originates from a woman aged 25-40 years with Graves disease. CDR3 bases: TGTGCCAGCAGCCCACAGGGGGCTGAGCAGTTCTTC. Its translation: CASSPQGAEQFF.